This T cell receptor (beta chain) appears in the sequencing data of a study of blood T cell repertoires in COVID-19. Study in general: The study drew acute and convalescent COVID-19 samples from the United States, Italy and Spain. In each case, the material was cDNA or gDNA derived from T cells, B-cell-depleted T cells, or PBMCs.

Per the germline V gene, CDR1 is MNHEY and CDR2 is SVGEGT. V shed 3 bases and J shed 4 bases, with 13 bases lying between them. The CDR3 is 14 amino acids. A few counts support this clone. Per the authors' pipeline: Quantification of nucleated cells was approximated via reference gene primer amplification. The method was immunoSEQ multiplex PCR; TCRdb's version includes in-frame clones alone and lacks a portion of them. D and trimming come from the DNA, and the V and J calls and clone size come from that table. The sample gives about 150,000 clones, around 74% of which show up once; 3% to 4.5% is in the top ten.

Sequencing used peripheral blood. This chain links TRBV6-2 or TRBV6-3 with TRBJ2-7; no clear D gene. The source is a woman aged 80 or over with acute or convalescent COVID-19. CDR3 sequence reads: CASSYPPRRYEQYF. As DNA, the CDR3 is TGTGCCAGCAGTTATCCCCCTCGGAGATACGAGCAGTACTTC.